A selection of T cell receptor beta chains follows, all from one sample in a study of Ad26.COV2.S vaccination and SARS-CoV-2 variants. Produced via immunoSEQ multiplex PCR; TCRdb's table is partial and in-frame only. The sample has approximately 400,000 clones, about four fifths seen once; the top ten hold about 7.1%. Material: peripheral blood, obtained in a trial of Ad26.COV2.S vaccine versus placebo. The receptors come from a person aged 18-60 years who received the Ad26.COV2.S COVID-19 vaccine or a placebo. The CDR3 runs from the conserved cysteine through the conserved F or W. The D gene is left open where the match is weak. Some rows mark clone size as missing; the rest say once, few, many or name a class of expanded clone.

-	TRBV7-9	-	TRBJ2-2	TGTGCCAGCAGCTTAGATGGGACCCTAGCCGGGGAGCTGTTTTTT	CASSLDGTLAGELFF
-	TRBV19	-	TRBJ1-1	TGTGCCAGTACCACTTTGAACACTGAAGCTTTCTTT	CASTTLNTEAFF
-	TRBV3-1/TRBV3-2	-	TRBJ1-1	TGTGCCAGCAGCCAGGGAGGGATGGGCACTGAAGCTTTCTTT	CASSQGGMGTEAFF
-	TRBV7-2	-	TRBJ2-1	TGTGCCAGCACCCCTTCCTGGGGGTACAATGAGCAGTTCTTC	CASTPSWGYNEQFF
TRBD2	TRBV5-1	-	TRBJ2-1	TGCGCCAGCAGCATTCTAGCGGGCGCCTACAATGAGCAGTTCTTC	CASSILAGAYNEQFF
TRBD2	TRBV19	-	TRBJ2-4	TGTGCCAGTAGTACGGGGACTAGCGGGGGGTTGGCCAAAAACATTCAGTACTTC	CASSTGTSGGLAKNIQYF
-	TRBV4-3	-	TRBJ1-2	TGCGCCAGCAGCCAAGAAACAGATACTAACTATGGCTACACCTTC	CASSQETDTNYGYTF
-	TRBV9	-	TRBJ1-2	TGTGCCAGCAGCCCACGGACAGTTTCCTACTATGGCTACACCTTC	CASSPRTVSYYGYTF
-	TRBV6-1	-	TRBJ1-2	TGTGCCAGCAGTGAAGCAACAGGTACCCCTCGTGGCTACACCTTC	CASSEATGTPRGYTF
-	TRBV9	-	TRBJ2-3	TGTGCCAGCAGCGCCCTCGTATGGACCACAGATACGCAGTATTTT	CASSALVWTTDTQYF
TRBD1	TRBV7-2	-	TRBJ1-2	TGTGCCAGCAGCTCAACGGGTACAGGGGTAGGCTACACCTTC	CASSSTGTGVGYTF
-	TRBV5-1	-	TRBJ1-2	TGCGCCAGCAGCTCCTCCAGGGGAGAGGACTATGGCTACACCTTC	CASSSSRGEDYGYTF
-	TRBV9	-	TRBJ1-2	TGTGCCAGCAGCACCACAGGGAGGCAGGGCTACACCTTC	CASSTTGRQGYTF
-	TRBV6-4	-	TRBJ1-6	TGTGCCAGCAGTGACTCCCCCACGGAGGGTTCACCCCTCCACTTT	CASSDSPTEGSPLHF
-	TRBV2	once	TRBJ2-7	TGTGCCAGCCGCCGAGACAACTACGAGCAGTACTTC	CASRRDNYEQYF
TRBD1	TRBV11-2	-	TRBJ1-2	TGTGCCAGCAGCTTACGCGGGACAGGGGCAGAGAACTATGGCTACACCTTC	CASSLRGTGAENYGYTF
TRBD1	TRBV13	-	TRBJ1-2	TGTGCCAGCAGCTTACCAGGGGGCTATGGCTACACCTTC	CASSLPGGYGYTF
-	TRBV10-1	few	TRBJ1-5	TGCGCCAGCAAGGGGACACCCTTGAAAAGACCAAGCAATCAGCCCCAGCATTTT	CASKGTPLKRPSNQPQHF
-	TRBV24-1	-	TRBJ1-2	TGTGCCACCAGTGTTACGGGACAAGCCTCCTATGGCTACACCTTC	CATSVTGQASYGYTF
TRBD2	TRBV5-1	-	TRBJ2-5	TGCGCCAGCAGCAGGACTAGCGGGGGGGCCTGGGTAGAGACCCAGTACTTC	CASSRTSGGAWVETQYF
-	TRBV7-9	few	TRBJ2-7	TGTGCCAGCAGCTTACGGAACGAGCAGTACTTC	CASSLRNEQYF
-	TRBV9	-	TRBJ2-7	TGTGCCAGCAGCAGACGCGCGGAGTCCTACGAGCAGTACTTC	CASSRRAESYEQYF
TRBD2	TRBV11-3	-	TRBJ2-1	TGTGCCAGCAGCTTAGATCGGTCGGGACTAGCCCGCGGCGAGCAGTTCTTC	CASSLDRSGLARGEQFF
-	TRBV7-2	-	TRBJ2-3	TGTGCCAGCAGCTTTAACGGACTCCACACAGATACGCAGTATTTT	CASSFNGLHTDTQYF
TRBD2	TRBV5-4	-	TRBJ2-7	TGTGCCAGCAGCCTCCCGGGACCGGGAGGGTACGAGCAGTACTTC	CASSLPGPGGYEQYF